Listed here are 5 T cell receptor beta chains from one sample, sequenced in a study of control samples from healthy donors and cancer patients. The data were produced by immunoSEQ multiplex PCR, yet TCRdb's version contains in-frame clones alone and is incomplete. The data contain more than 80,000 clones, 85% to 95% of them seen just once; the ten biggest clones take up approximately 8%. Sequencing was done on a sample of blood. Receptors were obtained from a man younger than 30 in good health.

The V and J genes are TRBV9 and TRBJ2-1, with a possible D match to TRBD2 (7 bases). V was cut by 3 bases and J by 3 bases, with 19 bases left in between. The germline CDR1 and CDR2 sequences are SGDLS and YYNGEE. CDR3 length: 17 residues. The CDR3 region is CASSEGEPSGNYNEQFF. The CDR3 DNA reads TGTGCCAGCAGCGAGGGGGAGCCTAGCGGAAACTACAATGAGCAGTTCTTC. Full variable domain (remainder filled in from reference TRBV9 and TRBJ2-1): DSGVTQTPKHLITATGQRVTLRCSPRSGDLSVYWYQQSLDQGLQFLIQYYNGEERAKGNILERFSAQQFPDLHSELNLSSLELGDSALYFCASSEGEPSGNYNEQFFGPGTRLTVL.

This chain uses TRBV28 with TRBJ2-7; a weak D match, TRBD1 (6 bases). Germline V gene sequence: CDR1 MDHEN, CDR2 SYDVKM. V lost 2 bases to trimming and J lost 2 bases, with 13 bases between them. CDR3 length: 15 amino acids. The CDR3 DNA sequence: TGTGCCAGCAGTTTACTTAGGGGGACGACCTACGAGCAGTACTTC. Translated, it gives CASSLLRGTTYEQYF.

The V gene is TRBV7-6, the J gene TRBJ2-1; 15 bases are a match to TRBD2. This CDR3 has 16 residues. Germline V gives CDR1 SGHVS, CDR2 FNYEAQ. The V and J ends lost 5 bases and 6 bases, in that order; junction bases with no gene match: 5. The CDR3 protein is CASSGTSGGIGNEQFF. CDR3 DNA sequence: TGTGCCAGCAGCGGGACTAGCGGGGGGATAGGCAATGAGCAGTTCTTC.

The CDR3 coding sequence is TGTGCCAGTAGGGGACAGGGTAGCAATCAGCCCCAGCATTTT. Translated: CASRGQGSNQPQHF. The chain employs TRBV19 and TRBJ1-5; 9 nucleotides agree with TRBD1. CDR1 and CDR2 (germline): LNHDA, SQIVND (reference sequence). J was trimmed by 0 bases and V by 6 bases; bases with no gene match: 0. The CDR3 length is 14 residues.

V usage is TRBV4-3 and J usage is TRBJ1-2; maybe TRBD1 (6 bases). There are 15 residues in the CDR3. Trimming took 1 base from V and 3 from J, leaving 12 bases between them. CDR1 LGHNA and CDR2 YSLEER come from the germline V gene. CDR3: CASSQGAGGDYGYTF. DNA of the CDR3: TGCGCCAGCAGCCAAGGCGCGGGGGGCGACTATGGCTACACCTTC.